The 4 T cell receptor beta chains below come from one sample, sequenced in a study of T cells after yellow fever vaccination (dated by TCRdb to about 2019). The treatment or condition label corresponds to: live attenuated yellow fever vaccine strain. Libraries were built with 5' RACE. The data were produced on an Illumina NovaSeq 6000. TCRdb passed the public sequencing reads through fastp at Q25 and MiXCR, retaining productive beta sequences. One record per CDR3 amino acid sequence lists the most common genes and DNA. For this sample there are fewer than 400,000 distinct CDR3 sequences; over 8.5% appear just once. The top ten clonotypes cover about 3.3% of the sample. The sample in question was CD4+ T cells sorted from PBMCs, obtained 45 days after the yellow fever booster vaccination. The source of these receptors is a man between 18 and 29 years old who received the YFV17D yellow fever vaccine.

V usage is TRBV4-1 and J usage is TRBJ1-5; no firm D call. Germline assignment: CDR1 MGHRA and CDR2 YSYEKL. The CDR3 is made up of 17 amino acids. V was cut by 2 bases and J by 6 bases, with 20 bases left in between. CDR3 protein: CASSQIDLGFGGQPQHF. CDR3 in DNA: TGCGCCAGCAGCCAAATCGACTTGGGCTTTGGCGGTCAGCCCCAGCATTTT.

In this sample, this clonotype turned up many times. The gene calls are TRBV11-2 and TRBJ2-7, with D perhaps matching TRBD2 (5 bases). Germline values: CDR1 SGHAT, CDR2 FQNNGV. The CDR3 runs 14 residues. Trimming removed 0 bases from V and 9 bases from J, with 15 bases in between. The CDR3 reads CASSLERTVAGQYV. DNA for the CDR3: TGTGCCAGCAGCTTAGAGCGGACGGTTGCGGGGCAGTACGTC.

This clonotype showed up just a few times. This sequence joins TRBV15 and TRBJ2-3; a weak D match, TRBD1 (6 bases). Germline V gene data show CDR1 as LNHNV and CDR2 as YYDKDF (reference sequence). There are 17 residues in the CDR3. Trimming left V 1 base short and J 3 bases short, with 17 bases between. CDR3 DNA sequence: TGTGCCACCAGCAGAGTTTTGGGGACAACTGGGACAGATACGCAGTATTTT. Translating gives CATSRVLGTTGTDTQYF.

Many counts were recorded for this clonotype. The chain employs TRBV7-3 and TRBJ2-2; D unclear. The CDR3 covers 13 residues. V lost 5 bases, J lost 3 bases, and 7 bases lay in between. The germline V gene encodes CDR1 SGHTA and CDR2 FQGTGA. The CDR3: CASSLSYTGELFF. CDR3 DNA sequence: TGTGCCAGCAGCCTTAGTTACACCGGGGAGCTGTTTTTT. Complete variable domain (other parts from reference TRBV7-3 and TRBJ2-2): GAGVSQTPSNKVTEKGKYVELRCDPISGHTALYWYRQSLGQGPEFLIYFQGTGAADDSGLPNDRFFAVRPEGSVSTLKIQRTERGDSAVYLCASSLSYTGELFFGEGSRLTVL.